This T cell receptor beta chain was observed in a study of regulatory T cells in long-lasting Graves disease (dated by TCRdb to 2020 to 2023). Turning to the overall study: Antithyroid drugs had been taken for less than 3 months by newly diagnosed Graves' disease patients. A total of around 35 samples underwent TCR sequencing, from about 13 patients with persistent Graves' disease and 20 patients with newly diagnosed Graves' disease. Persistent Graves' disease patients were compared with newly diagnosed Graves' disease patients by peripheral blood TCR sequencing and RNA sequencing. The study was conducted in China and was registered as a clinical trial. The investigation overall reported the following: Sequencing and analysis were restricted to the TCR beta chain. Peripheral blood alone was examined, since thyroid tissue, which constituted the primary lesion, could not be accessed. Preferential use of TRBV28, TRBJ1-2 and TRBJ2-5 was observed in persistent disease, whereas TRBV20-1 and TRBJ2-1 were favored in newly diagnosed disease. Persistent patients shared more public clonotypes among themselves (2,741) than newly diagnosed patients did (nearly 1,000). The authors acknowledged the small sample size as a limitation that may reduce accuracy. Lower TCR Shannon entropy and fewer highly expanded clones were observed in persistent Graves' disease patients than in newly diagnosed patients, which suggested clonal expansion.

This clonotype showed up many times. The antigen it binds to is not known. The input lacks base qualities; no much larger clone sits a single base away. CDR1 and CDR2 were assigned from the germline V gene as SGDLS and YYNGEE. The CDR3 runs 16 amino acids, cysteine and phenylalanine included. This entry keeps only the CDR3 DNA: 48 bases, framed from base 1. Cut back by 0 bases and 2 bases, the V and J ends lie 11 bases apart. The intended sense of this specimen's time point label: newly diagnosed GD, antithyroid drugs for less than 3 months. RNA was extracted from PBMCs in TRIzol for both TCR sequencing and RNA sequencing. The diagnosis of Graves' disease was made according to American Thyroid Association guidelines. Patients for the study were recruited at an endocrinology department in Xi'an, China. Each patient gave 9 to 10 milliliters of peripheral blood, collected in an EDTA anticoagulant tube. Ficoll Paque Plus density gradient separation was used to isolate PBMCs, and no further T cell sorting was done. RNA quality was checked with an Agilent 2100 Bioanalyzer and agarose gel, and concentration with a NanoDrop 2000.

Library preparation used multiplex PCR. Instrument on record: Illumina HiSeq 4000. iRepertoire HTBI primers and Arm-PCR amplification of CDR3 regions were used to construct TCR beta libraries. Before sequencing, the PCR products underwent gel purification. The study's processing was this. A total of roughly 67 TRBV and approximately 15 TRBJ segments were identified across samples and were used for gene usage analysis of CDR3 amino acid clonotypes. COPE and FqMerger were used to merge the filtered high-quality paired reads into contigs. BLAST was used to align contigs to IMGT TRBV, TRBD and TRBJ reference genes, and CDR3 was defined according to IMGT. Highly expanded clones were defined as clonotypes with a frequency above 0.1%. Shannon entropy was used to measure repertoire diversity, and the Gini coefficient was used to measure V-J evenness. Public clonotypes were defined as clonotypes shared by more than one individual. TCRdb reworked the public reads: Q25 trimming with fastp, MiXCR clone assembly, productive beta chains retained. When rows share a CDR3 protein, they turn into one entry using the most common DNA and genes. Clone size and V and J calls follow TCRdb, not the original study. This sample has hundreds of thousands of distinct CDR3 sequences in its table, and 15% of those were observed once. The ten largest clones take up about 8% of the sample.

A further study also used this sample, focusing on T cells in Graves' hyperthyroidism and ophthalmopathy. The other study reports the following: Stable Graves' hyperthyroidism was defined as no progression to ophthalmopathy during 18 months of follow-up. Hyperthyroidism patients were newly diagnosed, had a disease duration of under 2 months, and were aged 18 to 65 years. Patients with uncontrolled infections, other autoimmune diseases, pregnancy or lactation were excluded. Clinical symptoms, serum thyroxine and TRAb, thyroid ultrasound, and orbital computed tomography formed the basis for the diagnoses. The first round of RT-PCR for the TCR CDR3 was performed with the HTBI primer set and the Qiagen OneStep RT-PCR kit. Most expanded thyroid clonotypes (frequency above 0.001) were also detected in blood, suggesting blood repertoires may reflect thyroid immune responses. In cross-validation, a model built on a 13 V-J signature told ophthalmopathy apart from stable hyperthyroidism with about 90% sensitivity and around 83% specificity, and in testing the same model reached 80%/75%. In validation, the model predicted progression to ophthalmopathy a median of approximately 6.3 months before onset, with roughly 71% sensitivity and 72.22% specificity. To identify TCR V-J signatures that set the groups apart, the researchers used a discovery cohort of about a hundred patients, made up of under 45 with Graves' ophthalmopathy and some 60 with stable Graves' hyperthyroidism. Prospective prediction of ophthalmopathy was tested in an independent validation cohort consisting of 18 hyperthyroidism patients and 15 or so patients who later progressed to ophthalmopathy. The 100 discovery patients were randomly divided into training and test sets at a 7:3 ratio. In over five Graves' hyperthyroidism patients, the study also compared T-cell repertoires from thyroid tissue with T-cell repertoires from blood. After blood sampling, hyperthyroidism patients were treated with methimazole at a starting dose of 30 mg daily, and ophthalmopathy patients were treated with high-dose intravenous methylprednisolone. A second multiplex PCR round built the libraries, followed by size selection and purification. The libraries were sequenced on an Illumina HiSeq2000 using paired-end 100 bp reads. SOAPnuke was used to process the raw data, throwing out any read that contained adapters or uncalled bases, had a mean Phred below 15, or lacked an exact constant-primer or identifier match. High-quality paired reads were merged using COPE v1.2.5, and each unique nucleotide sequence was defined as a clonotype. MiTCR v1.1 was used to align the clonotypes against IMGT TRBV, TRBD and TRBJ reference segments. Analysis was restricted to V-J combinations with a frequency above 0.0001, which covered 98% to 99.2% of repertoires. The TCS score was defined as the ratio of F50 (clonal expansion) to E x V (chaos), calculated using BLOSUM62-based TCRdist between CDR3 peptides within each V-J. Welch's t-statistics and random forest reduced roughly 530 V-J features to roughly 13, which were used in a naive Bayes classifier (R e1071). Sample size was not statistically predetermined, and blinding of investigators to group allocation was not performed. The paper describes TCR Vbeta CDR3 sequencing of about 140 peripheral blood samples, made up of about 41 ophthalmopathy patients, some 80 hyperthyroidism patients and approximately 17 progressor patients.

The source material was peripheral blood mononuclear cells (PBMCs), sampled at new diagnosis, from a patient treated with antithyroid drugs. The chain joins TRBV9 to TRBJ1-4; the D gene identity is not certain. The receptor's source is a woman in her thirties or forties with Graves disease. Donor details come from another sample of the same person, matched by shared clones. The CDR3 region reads CASSVEATITNEKLFF. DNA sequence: TGTGCCAGCAGCGTAGAGGCAACAATTACTAATGAAAAACTGTTTTTT. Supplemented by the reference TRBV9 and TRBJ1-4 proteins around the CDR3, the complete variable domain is DSGVTQTPKHLITATGQRVTLRCSPRSGDLSVYWYQQSLDQGLQFLIQYYNGEERAKGNILERFSAQQFPDLHSELNLSSLELGDSALYFCASSVEATITNEKLFFGSGTQLSVL.